Included here is one TCR beta chain sequence, with context. The source of the sample is a study of cytomegalovirus exposure and HLA in healthy donors. Per germline, CDR1 SGHTA and CDR2 FQGTGA. The CDR3 is made up of 13 amino acids. Between the trimmed V and J ends, which lost 5 bases and 0 bases, there was a span of 7 bases. Amplification used 60 Vbeta primers and 13 Jbeta primers. The assay was immunoSEQ multiplex PCR, and TCRdb's table has in-frame clones only and misses some. The sample contains more than 100,000 clones, less than 80% of which appear only once. This receptor was obtained from a female donor in good health and CMV-seropositive. The sample was PBMCs. The chain joins TRBV7-3 to TRBJ1-1; D unresolved. The CDR3 DNA reads TGTGCCAGCAGCGCCGAGCTGAACACTGAAGCTTTCTTT. This encodes CASSAELNTEAFF. The full variable domain, its missing parts supplied by reference TRBV7-3 and TRBJ1-1, is GAGVSQTPSNKVTEKGKYVELRCDPISGHTALYWYRQSLGQGPEFLIYFQGTGAADDSGLPNDRFFAVRPEGSVSTLKIQRTERGDSAVYLCASSAELNTEAFFGQGTRLTVV.